A single sample is the source of the 6 T cell receptor beta chains below, sequenced in a study of blood T cell repertoires in COVID-19. The protocol was immunoSEQ multiplex PCR, while the TCRdb copy is restricted to in-frame clones and leaves out a portion. Of some 250,000 clones in the sample, about four fifths were seen once. The sample consisted of peripheral blood. The receptors stem from an elderly woman with acute or convalescent COVID-19.

The chain employs TRBV11-1 and TRBJ1-1, with 7 bases fitting TRBD1. The CDR3 loop spans 15 amino acids. Germline loops: CDR1 SGHAT, CDR2 FQDESV (reference sequence). Unmatched junction bases numbered 5, after V lost 4 bases and J lost 0 bases. CDR3 residues: CASSSTGTVNTEAFF. In DNA, the CDR3 is TGTGCCAGCAGCTCCACCGGGACAGTGAACACTGAAGCTTTCTTT.

The genes are TRBV28 and TRBJ1-5; D gene uncertain. Germline V gene lookup returns CDR1 MDHEN and CDR2 SYDVKM. V was clipped by 5 bases and J by 7 bases, with 18 bases between them. CDR3 length: 15 residues. The chain's CDR3 is CASSPIMGLAQPQHF. The CDR3 DNA reads as TGTGCCAGCAGTCCGATTATGGGCCTTGCACAGCCCCAGCATTTT.

V and J are TRBV5-1 and TRBJ2-5, with D possibly matching TRBD2 (6 bases). The CDR3 has 15 residues. The V gene lost 0 bases and the J gene lost 4 bases, with 13 bases spanning the gap. Per germline, CDR1 SGHRS and CDR2 YFSETQ. The CDR3 DNA reads TGCGCCAGCAGCTTGGGGCCTAGCGTAGGAGAGACCCAGTACTTC. Amino acids: CASSLGPSVGETQYF. Full variable domain (remainder filled in from reference TRBV5-1 and TRBJ2-5): KAGVTQTPRYLIKTRGQQVTLSCSPISGHRSVSWYQQTPGQGLQFLFEYFSETQRNKGNFPGRFSGRQFSNSRSEMNVSTLELGDSALYLCASSLGPSVGETQYFGPGTRLLVL.

This chain joins TRBV5-1 and TRBJ1-1; D is possibly TRBD1 (5 bases). Germline V CDR1 and CDR2: SGHRS, YFSETQ. The CDR3 has 14 amino acids. The V end was cut by 3 bases, the J end by 1 base, with 10 bases between. The CDR3 DNA sequence: TGCGCCAGCAGCTCCGGACAAGCGAACACTGAAGCTTTCTTT. Amino acid sequence: CASSSGQANTEAFF.

This chain links TRBV5-1 with TRBJ2-6; D perhaps matches TRBD1 (5 bases). V lost 1 base, J lost 0 bases, and 5 bases lay in between. Germline values: CDR1 SGHRS, CDR2 YFSETQ. The CDR3 loop spans 15 amino acids. The CDR3 protein is CASSLQGSGANVLTF. The CDR3 nucleotides read TGCGCCAGCAGCTTGCAGGGCTCTGGGGCCAACGTCCTGACTTTC.

The rearrangement uses TRBV20-1 and TRBJ1-6; tentatively, D is TRBD1 (5 bases). The germline gives CDR1 DFQATT, CDR2 SNEGSKA (reference sequence). V lost 3 bases and J 9 bases, leaving 12 bases between the germline ends. The CDR3 length is 13 residues. This chain's CDR3 is CSASVGVGSPLHF. The CDR3 DNA is TGCAGTGCTAGTGTAGGGGTGGGTTCACCCCTCCACTTT.